The 24 T cell receptor beta chains below were found in one sample sequenced in a study of beta chain features in type 1 diabetes (dated by TCRdb to 2017 to 2018). These receptors' targets are unknown. Study-level results and caveats: A moderate but significant shortening of TCRB CDR3 length was observed in type 1 diabetes patients in all four CD4+ subsets.

Library preparation used the immunoSEQ multiplex PCR assay. The entire isolated RNA was reverse transcribed using the High Capacity cDNA Reverse Transcription Kit, and thus expressed TCRB transcripts were sequenced. TCRdb mirrors the immuneACCESS table, restricted to in-frame sequences. Some clones are absent from its copies; in checked studies, under half trace to an unresolved V gene, and the reason for the others is unknown. The sample table shows 100,000 to 150,000 clones, and 9% are seen once. The ten biggest clones cover under 0.9% of the sample. Material for sequencing was central memory CD4+ T cells from blood. These receptor sequences come from a man aged 25 to 40 with type 1 diabetes.

The gene calls are TRBV11-3 and TRBJ2-3, with 8 bases identical to TRBD2. Germline assignment: CDR1 SGHNT and CDR2 YENEEA. Losses at the gene ends were 7 bases for V and 6 bases for J; bases not matched to a gene: 9. There are 14 residues in the CDR3. The CDR3 sequence: CASNRGGPTDTQYF. In DNA, the CDR3 is TGTGCCAGCAATCGCGGGGGGCCCACGGATACGCAGTATTTT.

The chain couples TRBV9 to TRBJ2-2; 7 bases line up with TRBD2. The CDR3 spans 13 residues. The germline gives CDR1 SGDLS, CDR2 YYNGEE. V lost 4 bases to trimming and J lost 5 bases; unmatched junction nucleotides: 2. The DNA of the CDR3 is TGTGCCAGCAGCTCGGGGGGTACCGGGGAGCTGTTTTTT. It translates to CASSSGGTGELFF.

This clone was recorded a few times. J is TRBJ2-1 and V is TRBV18; 9 bases agree with TRBD1. Germline CDR1 KGHSH, CDR2 LQKENI. V dropped 3 bases and J dropped 7; count of bases not matched to a gene: 7. This CDR3 is built from 15 residues. CDR3 sequence (DNA): TGTGCCAGCTCACCTGGGACAGGGCGCGTAAATGAGCAGTTCTTC. Protein sequence: CASSPGTGRVNEQFF.

This clone was seen a handful of times. The chain links TRBV6-1 to TRBJ2-1, with TRBD2 matching 9 bases. The germline gives CDR1 MNHNS, CDR2 SASEGT. V shed 7 bases and J 6 bases; nucleotides not matched to a gene: 10. The CDR3 runs 15 residues. The CDR3: CASTGGGGASNEQFF. CDR3 nucleotide sequence: TGTGCCAGCACTGGGGGCGGGGGGGCCTCCAATGAGCAGTTCTTC.

In regard to this clone: The same CDR3 also results from other DNA sequences found in this sample. The chain couples TRBV10-3 to TRBJ2-1; 9 nucleotides match TRBD1. With 9 bases clipped from V and 3 bases from J, the junction kept 3 bases outside the gene matches. The CDR3 contains 13 residues. CDR1 is ENHRY, CDR2 SYGVKD, per germline. This chain's CDR3 is CAIQGQGYNEQFF. DNA for the CDR3: TGTGCCATACAGGGACAGGGCTACAATGAGCAGTTCTTC.

This clone was seen only a few times. This rearrangement joins TRBV11-2 to TRBJ2-7; tentatively, D is TRBD2 (7 bases). Germline V CDR1 and CDR2: SGHAT, FQNNGV. This CDR3 contains 16 residues. V was clipped by 7 bases and J by 1 base, with 20 bases between them. This CDR3 reads CASTDRGGGRSYEQYF. As DNA, the CDR3 is TGTGCCAGCACCGATAGGGGGGGTGGTAGGTCCTACGAGCAGTACTTC.

The chain couples TRBV4-2 to TRBJ1-5; D is uncertain. The length of the CDR3 is 14 residues. V dropped 1 base and J dropped 1 base, with 5 bases sitting between them. Germline CDR1 reads LGHNA; CDR2 reads YNFKEQ. CDR3 amino acids: CASSQGESNQPQHF. CDR3 nucleotides: TGTGCCAGCAGCCAAGGCGAGAGCAATCAGCCCCAGCATTTT.

In this sample, this clone turned up a few times. This chain joins TRBV27 and TRBJ2-5, with TRBD2 matching over 10 bases. Germline CDR1 is MNHEY and CDR2 is SMNVEV (reference sequence). Trimming cost V 4 bases and J 5 bases; bases outside gene matches: 7. The CDR3 sequence is 15 residues long. The CDR3 is CASSSTSGAPETQYF. CDR3 coding DNA: TGTGCCAGCAGTTCCACTAGCGGGGCACCTGAGACCCAGTACTTC.

This chain uses TRBV7-9 with TRBJ2-5, with a tentative D call TRBD2 (5 bases). The CDR3 contains 13 residues. The germline V gene encodes CDR1 SEHNR and CDR2 FQNEAQ (reference sequence). V gave up 4 bases and J gave up 5 bases, with 11 bases separating them. The CDR3 is CASSWERWETQYF. The CDR3 DNA sequence: TGTGCCAGCAGCTGGGAGCGGTGGGAGACCCAGTACTTC. The whole variable domain, filled in from reference TRBV7-9 and TRBJ2-5, reads DTGVSQNPRHKITKRGQNVTFRCDPISEHNRLYWYRQTLGQGPEFLTYFQNEAQLEKSRLLSDRFSAERPKGSFSTLEIQRTEQGDSAMYLCASSWERWETQYFGPGTRLLVL.

The CDR3 DNA reads as TGTGCCAGCAGCGTAGCTGGAGTGATCCGCACAGATACGCAGTATTTT. It codes for CASSVAGVIRTDTQYF. V gene TRBV9 combines with J gene TRBJ2-3, with D unclear. The V and J ends lost 0 bases and 1 base respectively, with 12 bases between them. This CDR3 is built from 16 residues. Looked up from germline, CDR1 is SGDLS and CDR2 is YYNGEE.

The V gene is TRBV11-2, the J gene TRBJ1-1, with a weak D call TRBD1 (5 bases). Trimming left V 7 bases short and J 8 bases short, with 14 bases between. Germline V gene data show CDR1 as SGHAT and CDR2 as FQNNGV. CDR3 length: 12 residues. In nucleotides, the CDR3 is TGTGCCAGCACCCTTACAGGAAAGGAAGCTTTCTTT. Protein product: CASTLTGKEAFF.

This clone was counted between two and nine times. This sequence joins TRBV28 and TRBJ2-3, with 8 bases identical to TRBD1. V gave up 6 bases and J gave up 7 bases; unmatched junction bases: 9. The germline gives CDR1 MDHEN, CDR2 SYDVKM. This CDR3 is 14 amino acids long. The CDR3 reads CASSTGTGQHTQYF. CDR3 coding DNA: TGTGCCAGCAGCACCGGGACAGGTCAGCATACGCAGTATTTT.

This clone was picked up a small number of times. V gene TRBV4-1 combines with J gene TRBJ1-2; no firm D call. V dropped 1 base and J dropped 8 bases, with 11 bases sitting between them. Germline lookup yields CDR1 MGHRA and CDR2 YSYEKL. The CDR3 is 13 amino acids. CDR3 in amino acids: CASSQAWSAGYTF. The DNA for the CDR3 is TGCGCCAGCAGCCAAGCCTGGTCCGCGGGCTACACCTTC.

There are a few counts of this clone. The rearrangement uses TRBV5-4 and TRBJ2-1; the match to TRBD2 covers 13 bases. V gave up 4 bases and J gave up 8 bases; unmatched junction bases: 9. The CDR3 consists of 16 residues. Germline V gene data show CDR1 as SGHNT and CDR2 as YYREEE (reference sequence). CDR3 DNA sequence: TGTGCCAGCAGCGTACGACTAGCGGGGGGCTCCGATGAGCAGTTCTTC. This gives the protein CASSVRLAGGSDEQFF.

This clone was counted only a few times. The chain uses TRBV18 and TRBJ2-5, with D possibly matching TRBD1 (6 bases). Germline assignment: CDR1 KGHSH and CDR2 LQKENI. Trimming pared 4 bases from V and 4 bases from J, leaving 13 bases between. The CDR3 consists of 14 residues. CDR3 sequence reads: CASSRGPIGETQYF. DNA of the CDR3: TGTGCCAGCTCACGGGGGCCCATCGGAGAGACCCAGTACTTC.

The V call is TRBV7-2, the J call TRBJ2-3; no firm D call. Germline loops: CDR1 SGHTA, CDR2 FQGNSA. Trimming took off 1 base at V and 1 base at J, with 9 bases between the two ends. The CDR3 is made up of 15 amino acids. The CDR3 DNA follows: TGTGCCAGCAGCTTAGGAGGTAGTGGCACAGATACGCAGTATTTT. The encoded protein is CASSLGGSGTDTQYF.

This clone has only a few counts. The rearrangement links TRBV7-2 to TRBJ2-5; 8 bases agree with TRBD1. The CDR3 is 15 amino acids. Trimming took 5 bases from V and 5 from J; bases not matched to a gene: 10. From germline, CDR1 is SGHTA and CDR2 FQGNSA. The CDR3, as DNA: TGTGCCAGCAGCGGCGACGCAGGGGGCCAGGAGACCCAGTACTTC. Amino acids: CASSGDAGGQETQYF.

This clone was seen a handful of times. This chain joins TRBV11-2 and TRBJ2-1; 7 positions match TRBD2. The trim removed 0 bases at V and 3 bases at J, leaving 5 bases unmatched. This CDR3 spans 16 amino acids. The germline V gene encodes CDR1 SGHAT and CDR2 FQNNGV. The chain's CDR3 is CASSLDLTGGYNEQFF. In nucleotides, the CDR3 is TGTGCCAGCAGCTTAGATTTAACGGGGGGCTACAATGAGCAGTTCTTC.

This clone was counted between two and nine times. This sequence joins TRBV9 and TRBJ2-2; 8 bases align to TRBD2. CDR1 and CDR2 from the germline V gene are SGDLS and YYNGEE. The CDR3 is 15 residues long. The trim removed 5 bases at V and 5 bases at J, leaving 8 bases unmatched. CDR3 DNA: TGTGCCAGCAGGGTGCGGGGGGATGGAACCGGGGAGCTGTTTTTT. Translating it yields CASRVRGDGTGELFF.

V is TRBV9 and J is TRBJ2-7; 8 bases line up with TRBD2. Germline V gene lookup returns CDR1 SGDLS and CDR2 YYNGEE. The CDR3 extends over 16 amino acids. J was trimmed by 0 bases and V by 3 bases; bases with no gene match: 8. CDR3: CASSARGGDYSYEQYF. DNA for the CDR3: TGTGCCAGCAGCGCCCGGGGGGGGGATTACTCCTACGAGCAGTACTTC.

This clone appeared a few times. The J gene is TRBJ2-7, the V gene TRBV9; TRBD1 agrees at 8 bases. The CDR3 spans 14 residues. The junction had 1 base not matched to a gene; V was cut back by 0 bases and J by 2 bases. CDR1 is SGDLS, CDR2 YYNGEE, per germline. CDR3 region: CASSVGGQAYEQYF. The CDR3 nucleotides read TGTGCCAGCAGCGTAGGGGGACAGGCCTACGAGCAGTACTTC.

In this sample, this clone turned up a few times. The V and J genes are TRBV18 and TRBJ2-3; 9 bases are shared with TRBD1. Germline CDR1 is KGHSH and CDR2 is LQKENI. The CDR3 sequence is 16 residues long. V gave up 3 bases and J gave up 2 bases; unmatched junction bases: 6. Here the CDR3 DNA reads TGTGCCAGCTCACCGGGACAGGGAGGATTCACAGATACGCAGTATTTT. This gives the protein CASSPGQGGFTDTQYF.

The chain combines TRBV6-1 with TRBJ1-1, with D possibly being TRBD1 (6 bases). Trimming took off 6 bases at V and 1 base at J, with 9 bases between the two ends. Germline V gene data show CDR1 as MNHNS and CDR2 as SASEGT. CDR3 size: 13 residues. The CDR3 sequence is CASSGTPNTEAFF. The CDR3 region has the DNA TGTGCCAGCAGCGGGACACCGAACACTGAAGCTTTCTTT.

The genes are TRBV27 and TRBJ2-1; perhaps TRBD1 as D (7 bases). Germline-derived CDR1 and CDR2 are MNHEY and SMNVEV (reference sequence). This CDR3 has 11 amino acids. The V gene lost 7 bases and the J gene lost 9 bases, with 10 bases spanning the gap. The CDR3 sequence: CASTRGVEQFF. DNA of the CDR3: TGTGCCAGCACCAGGGGGGTTGAGCAGTTCTTC.